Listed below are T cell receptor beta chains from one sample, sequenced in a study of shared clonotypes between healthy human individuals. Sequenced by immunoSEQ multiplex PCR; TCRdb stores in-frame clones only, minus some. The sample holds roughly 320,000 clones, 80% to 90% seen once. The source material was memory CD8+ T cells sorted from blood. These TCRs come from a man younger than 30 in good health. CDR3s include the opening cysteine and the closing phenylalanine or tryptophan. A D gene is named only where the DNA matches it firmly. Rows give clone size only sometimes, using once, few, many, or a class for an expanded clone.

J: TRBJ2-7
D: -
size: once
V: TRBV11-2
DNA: TGTGCCAGCAGCCCGGGCCAGGGCGTGAGGTCCTACGAGCAGTACTTC
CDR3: CASSPGQGVRSYEQYF

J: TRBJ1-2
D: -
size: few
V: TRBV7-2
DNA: TGTGCCAGCAGCTTAGAGATTTTGAGGGTCCCTAACTATGGCTACACCTTC
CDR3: CASSLEILRVPNYGYTF

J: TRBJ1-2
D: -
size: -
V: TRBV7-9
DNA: TGTGCCAGCAGCTTAGCGTCCACAGAGAACTATGGCTACACCTTC
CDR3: CASSLASTENYGYTF

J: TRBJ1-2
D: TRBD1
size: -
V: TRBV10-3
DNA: TGTGCCATCAATTCCGGGACAGGGGGCCACTATGGCTACACCTTC
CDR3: CAINSGTGGHYGYTF

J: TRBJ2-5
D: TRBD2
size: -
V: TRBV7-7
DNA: TGTGCTAGCAGCCCTAGCGGAACGGAGACCCAGTACTTC
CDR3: CASSPSGTETQYF

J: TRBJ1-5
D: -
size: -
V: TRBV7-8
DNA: TGTGCCAGCAGCTTGTTTCGGTGGGGATCGCATCAGCCCCAGCATTTT
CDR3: CASSLFRWGSHQPQHF

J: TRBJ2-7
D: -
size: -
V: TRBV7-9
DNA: TGTGCCAGCAGCCCCCGCTTTCCCTACGAGCAGTACTTC
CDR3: CASSPRFPYEQYF

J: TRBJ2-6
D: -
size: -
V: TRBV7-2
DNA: TGTGCCAGCAGCTTAACAATAACCCTCGGTGTGAACGTCCTGACTTTC
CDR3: CASSLTITLGVNVLTF

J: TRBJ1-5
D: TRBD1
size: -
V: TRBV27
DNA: TGTGCCAGCAGCCCATCCCAGGGGGAAGTTAGGCAGCCCCAGCATTTT
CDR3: CASSPSQGEVRQPQHF

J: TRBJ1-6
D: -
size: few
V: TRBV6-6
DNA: TGTGCCAGTAGGGATTCTGGTACGGGTAATTCACCCCTCCACTTT
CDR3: CASRDSGTGNSPLHF

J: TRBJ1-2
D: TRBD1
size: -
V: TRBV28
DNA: TGTGCCAGCAACTGGGGAGGGGGCAACTATGGCTACACCTTC
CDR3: CASNWGGGNYGYTF

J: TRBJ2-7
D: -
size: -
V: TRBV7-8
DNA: TGTGCCAGCAGCTTATTAGGAGTCTCCTACGAGCAGTACTTC
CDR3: CASSLLGVSYEQYF

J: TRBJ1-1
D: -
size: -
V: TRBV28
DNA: TGTGCCAGTAATCGATGGGGGGGCCGAGAAGCTTTCTTT
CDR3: CASNRWGGREAFF

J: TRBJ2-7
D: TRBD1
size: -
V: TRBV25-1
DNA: TGTGCCAGCAGTGAAGAGACAGGGGGGACCTACGAGCAGTACTTC
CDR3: CASSEETGGTYEQYF

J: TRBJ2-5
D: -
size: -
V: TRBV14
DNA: TGTGCCAGCAGCCAAGAAGGAATCCAGTACTTC
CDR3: CASSQEGIQYF

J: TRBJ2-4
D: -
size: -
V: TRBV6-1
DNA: TGTGCCAGCAGGAAGGACAGAGCCAAAAACATTCAGTACTTC
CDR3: CASRKDRAKNIQYF

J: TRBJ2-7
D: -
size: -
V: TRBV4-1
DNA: TGCGCCAGCAGCCCCACAGGGAGCTCCTACGAGCAGTACTTC
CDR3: CASSPTGSSYEQYF

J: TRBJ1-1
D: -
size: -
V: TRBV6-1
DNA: TGTGCCAGCAGTGAAAGAGACATTAATCCTTGGGGGGAAGACACTGAAGCTTTCTTT
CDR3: CASSERDINPWGEDTEAFF

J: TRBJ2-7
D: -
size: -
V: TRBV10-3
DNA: TGTGCCATCAGTGAGTCGGGGGGCTACCAAATCTACGAGCAGTACTTC
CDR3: CAISESGGYQIYEQYF

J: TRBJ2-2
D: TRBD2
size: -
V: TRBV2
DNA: TGTGCCAGCTTAGCTAGCGGAGGCGGGACCGGGGAGCTGTTTTTT
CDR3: CASLASGGGTGELFF

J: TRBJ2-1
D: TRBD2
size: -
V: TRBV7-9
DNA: TGTGCCAGCAGCTTGGAGGGACTAGCGGGAGGGTACAATGAGCAGTTCTTC
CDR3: CASSLEGLAGGYNEQFF

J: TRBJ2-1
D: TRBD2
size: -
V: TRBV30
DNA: TGTGCCTGGAGTGCCGGACTAGCGGGAGGTGGTGAGCAGTTCTTC
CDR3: CAWSAGLAGGGEQFF

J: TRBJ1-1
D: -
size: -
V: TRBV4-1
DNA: TGCGCCAGCAGCCCTCATGGGACCCTGAACACTGAAGCTTTCTTT
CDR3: CASSPHGTLNTEAFF

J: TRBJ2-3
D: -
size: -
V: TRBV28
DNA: TGTGCCAGCAGTTTAGAGTCAGGGCTGTGGGAAGATACGCAGTATTTT
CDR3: CASSLESGLWEDTQYF

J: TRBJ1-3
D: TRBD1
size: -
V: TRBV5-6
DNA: TGTGCCAGCAGCCTCGACAGGGAATGGACTTATGACACCATATATTTT
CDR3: CASSLDREWTYDTIYF

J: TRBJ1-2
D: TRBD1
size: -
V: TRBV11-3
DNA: TGTGCCAGCAGCCTAGACCGCCCGGGACAGGTCAACTATGGCTACACCTTC
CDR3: CASSLDRPGQVNYGYTF

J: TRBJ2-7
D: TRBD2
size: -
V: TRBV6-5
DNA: TGTGCCAGCAGTTTAACCGGGACTAGCGGGACTCGACAGTACTTC
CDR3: CASSLTGTSGTRQYF

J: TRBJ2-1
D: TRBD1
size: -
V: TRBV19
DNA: TGTGCCAGTAGTATAGATCAAGCGGACAGGGACAATGAGCAGTTCTTC
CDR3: CASSIDQADRDNEQFF

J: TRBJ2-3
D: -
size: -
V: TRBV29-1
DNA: TGCAGCGTTGAAGCCAGGGGGCTTAGCGGGAGATGGACAGATACGCAGTATTTT
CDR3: CSVEARGLSGRWTDTQYF

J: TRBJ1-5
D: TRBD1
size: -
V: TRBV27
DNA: TGTGCCAGCAGTTTAGGACAGGGTGGTAATCAGCCCCAGCATTTT
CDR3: CASSLGQGGNQPQHF

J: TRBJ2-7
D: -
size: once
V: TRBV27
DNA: TGTGCCAGCAGTTTATCAACAGGGTTATCCTACGAGCAGTACTTC
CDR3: CASSLSTGLSYEQYF

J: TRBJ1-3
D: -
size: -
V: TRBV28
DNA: TGTGCCAGCAGTTGGGGGGAAAGCACTGGAAACACCATATATTTT
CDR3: CASSWGESTGNTIYF

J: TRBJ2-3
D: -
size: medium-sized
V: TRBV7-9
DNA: TGTGCCAGCAGCTTTAAGGGGGATACGCAGTATTTT
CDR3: CASSFKGDTQYF

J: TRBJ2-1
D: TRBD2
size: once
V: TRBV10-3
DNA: TGTGCCATCAGTGATTCCGGGAGGGGCTGGTACAATGAGCAGTTCTTC
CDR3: CAISDSGRGWYNEQFF

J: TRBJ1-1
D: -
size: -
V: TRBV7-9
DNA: TGTGCCAGCAGCTTAGGACAGTTGAACACTGAAGCTTTCTTT
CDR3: CASSLGQLNTEAFF

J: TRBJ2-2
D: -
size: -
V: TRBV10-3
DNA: TGTGCCATCAAGCTGGAGGGTACGAACACCGGGGAGCTGTTTTTT
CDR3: CAIKLEGTNTGELFF

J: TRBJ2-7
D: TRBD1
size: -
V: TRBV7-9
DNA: TGTGCCAGCAGCGCGGGACAGGGATTCGACGAGCAGTACTTC
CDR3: CASSAGQGFDEQYF

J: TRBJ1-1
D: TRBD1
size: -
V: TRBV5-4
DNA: TGTGCCAGCAGCTTGGGACAGGGGATAACGAACACTGAAGCTTTCTTT
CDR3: CASSLGQGITNTEAFF

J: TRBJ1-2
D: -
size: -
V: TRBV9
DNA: TGTGCCAGCAGCGCCCCCGGGCAGGAGAACTATGGCTACACCTTC
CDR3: CASSAPGQENYGYTF

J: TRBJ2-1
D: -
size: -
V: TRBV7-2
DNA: TGTGCCAGCAGAGTTAGGATTTGGGTGGCGGCGTTCTACAATGAGCAGTTCTTC
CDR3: CASRVRIWVAAFYNEQFF

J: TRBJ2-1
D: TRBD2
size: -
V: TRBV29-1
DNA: TGCAGCGCCGCGGGGGCTAGCGGGAGGGACGATGAGCAGTTCTTC
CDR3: CSAAGASGRDDEQFF

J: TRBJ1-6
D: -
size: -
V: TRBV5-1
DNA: TGCGCCAGCAGCCCATTCGGTGGTGAGACAAAAGTCGGAAATTCACCCCTCCACTTT
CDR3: CASSPFGGETKVGNSPLHF

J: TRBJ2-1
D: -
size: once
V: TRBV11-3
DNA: TGTGCCAGCAGCTTGGACAGTGACAATGAGCAGTTCTTC
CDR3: CASSLDSDNEQFF

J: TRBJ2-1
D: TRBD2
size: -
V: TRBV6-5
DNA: TGTGCCAGCAGTTCCGCCGGGACTAGCGGGAGAAATGAGCAGTTCTTC
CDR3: CASSSAGTSGRNEQFF

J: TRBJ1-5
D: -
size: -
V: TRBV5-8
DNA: TGTGCCAGCAGCTTGGCCGGTGGGGGCGATCAGCCCCAGCATTTT
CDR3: CASSLAGGGDQPQHF

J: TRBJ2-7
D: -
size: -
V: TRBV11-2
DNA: TGTGCCAGCAGCTTTGGGCGGGACGGGACCTACGAGCAGTACTTC
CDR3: CASSFGRDGTYEQYF

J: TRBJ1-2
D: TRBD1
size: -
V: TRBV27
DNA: TGTGCCAGCAGTCTCTATGGGACAGAGCACTATGGCTACACCTTC
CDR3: CASSLYGTEHYGYTF

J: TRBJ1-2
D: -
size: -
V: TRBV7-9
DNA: TGTGCCAGCAGCTTAGAGGAGAGAACGATCTATGGCTACACCTTC
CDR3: CASSLEERTIYGYTF

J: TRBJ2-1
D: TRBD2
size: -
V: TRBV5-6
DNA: TGTGCCAGCAGCTTGTACTCTAGCGGGGAATACAATGAGCAGTTCTTC
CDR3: CASSLYSSGEYNEQFF

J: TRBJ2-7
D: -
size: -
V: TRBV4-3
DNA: TGCGCCAGCAGCTCCCTAGCGGACAGTCCCTCCTACGAGCAGTACTTC
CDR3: CASSSLADSPSYEQYF

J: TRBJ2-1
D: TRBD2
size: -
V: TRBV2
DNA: TGTGCCAGCAGTGGGGAGGGAGGTTTGAGGTATCCCCACAATGAGCAGTTCTTC
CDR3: CASSGEGGLRYPHNEQFF

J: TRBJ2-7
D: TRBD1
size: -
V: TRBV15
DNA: TGTGCCACCTGGGACAGGGTAGGCGAGCAGTACTTC
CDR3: CATWDRVGEQYF

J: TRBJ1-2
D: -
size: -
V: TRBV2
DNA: TGTGCCAGCAGTGACTCTTCGGAGGCTTTTTACGGCTACACCTTC
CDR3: CASSDSSEAFYGYTF